A single sample gave rise to the 5 T cell receptor beta chains below, sequenced in a study of blood T cell repertoires in COVID-19. TCRdb's copy holds only in-frame clones and misses some; the assay was immunoSEQ multiplex PCR. The sample lists a few hundred thousand clones, about 86% occurring once. Source material: PBMCs or T cells enriched from blood (not recorded which). These receptors were collected from a man aged 25-40 years with acute COVID-19.

A note on this clone: Germline and junction disagree at one end, which may indicate a read error. V and J are TRBV5-1 and TRBJ2-2; tentatively, D is TRBD1 (5 bases). The V gene's germline CDR1 is SGHRS and CDR2 YFSETQ. This CDR3 is built from 11 residues. Written as DNA, the CDR3 is TGTGCCAGCAGCCAGGGCGGGGAGCTGTTTTTT. Residues: CASSQGGELFF.

The chain is built from TRBV11-2 and TRBJ2-7; possible D gene TRBD1, 6 bases. Deletions cut 2 bases from V and 2 bases from J, with 13 bases between. CDR3 length equals 15 residues. In germline, CDR1 is SGHAT, CDR2 FQNNGV. CDR3 sequence: CASSLRGSRTYEQYV. Here the CDR3 DNA reads TGTGCCAGCAGCTTAAGGGGGTCGAGGACCTACGAGCAGTACGTC.

The chain uses TRBV6-5 and TRBJ1-2; 8 bases map to TRBD1. The CDR3 is 14 residues long. Trimming removed 7 bases from V and 0 bases from J; junction bases left unmatched: 4. Germline loops: CDR1 MNHEY, CDR2 SVGAGI. CDR3 DNA: TGTGCCAGCAAAAGGACAGGGTCTAACTATGGCTACACCTTC. This encodes CASKRTGSNYGYTF.

The CDR3, as DNA: TGTGCCAGCAGCGAATATCCGGGACAGGGAGTCTATGGCTACACCTTC. It codes for CASSEYPGQGVYGYTF. V and J are TRBV5-5 and TRBJ1-2; 9 bases agree with TRBD1. V dropped 4 bases and J dropped 4; count of bases not matched to a gene: 11. The germline gives CDR1 SGHKS, CDR2 YYEKEE (reference sequence). The CDR3 runs 16 residues.

The chain links TRBV7-3 to TRBJ2-3; TRBD2 agrees at 10 bases. V shed 5 bases and J 3 bases; nucleotides not matched to a gene: 5. This CDR3 comprises 15 residues. CDR1 and CDR2 (germline): SGHTA, FQGTGA. CDR3 nucleotide sequence: TGTGCCAGCAGCCGTTCTAGCGGGGGTACAGATACGCAGTATTTT. It specifies CASSRSSGGTDTQYF.